The text below deals with one T cell receptor (beta chain). Antigen: not known. The entirety of the isolated RNA underwent reverse transcription, so expressed TCRB transcripts were sequenced. Sequenced naive, central memory and regulatory T cell samples produced an average of about 3.57 million reads. Generated by immunoSEQ multiplex PCR, the TCRdb table keeps only in-frame clones and is missing some. The sample lists hundreds of thousands of clones, over 11% seen once, with just under 0.04% in the top ten. This record belongs to a study of beta chain features in type 1 diabetes. Findings of the study overall: The similarity of naive, central memory and Treg TCRB repertoires appeared greater among patients than among healthy donors. Fewer insertions but more deletions were seen at VDJ junctions in type 1 diabetes patients. Across all four CD4+ subsets, people with type 1 diabetes showed modestly shorter TCRB CDR3s.

The CDR3 loop spans 16 amino acids. Germline CDR1 is SGHTA and CDR2 is FQGNSA. V was clipped by 3 bases and J by 3 bases; unmatched bases: 4. The rearrangement uses TRBV7-2 and TRBJ2-1; 11 positions agree with TRBD2. The source material was naive CD4+ T cells from blood. This TCR derives from a man aged 18 to 29 with type 1 diabetes. CDR3 sequence (DNA): TGTGCCAGCAGCTTGGGACTAGCGGTTGACTACAATGAGCAGTTCTTC. It encodes CASSLGLAVDYNEQFF.